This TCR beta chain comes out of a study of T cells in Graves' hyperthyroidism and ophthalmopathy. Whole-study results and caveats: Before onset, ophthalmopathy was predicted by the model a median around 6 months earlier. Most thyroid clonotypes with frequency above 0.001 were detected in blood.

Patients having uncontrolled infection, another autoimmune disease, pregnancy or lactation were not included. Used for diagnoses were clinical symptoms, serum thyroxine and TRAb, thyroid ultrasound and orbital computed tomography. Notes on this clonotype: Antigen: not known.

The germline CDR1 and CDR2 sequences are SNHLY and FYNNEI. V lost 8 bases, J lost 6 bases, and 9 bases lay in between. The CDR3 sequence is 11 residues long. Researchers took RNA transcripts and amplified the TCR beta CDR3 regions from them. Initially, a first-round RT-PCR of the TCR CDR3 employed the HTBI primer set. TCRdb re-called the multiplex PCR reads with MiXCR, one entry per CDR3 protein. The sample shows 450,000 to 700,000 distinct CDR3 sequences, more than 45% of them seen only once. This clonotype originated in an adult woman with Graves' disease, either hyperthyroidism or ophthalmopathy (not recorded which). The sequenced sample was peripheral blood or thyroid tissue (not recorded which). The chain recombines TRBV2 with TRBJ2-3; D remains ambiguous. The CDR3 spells CASLFMDTQYF. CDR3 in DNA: TGTGCCAGCCTGTTTATGGATACGCAGTATTTT.